Listed below are T cell receptor beta chains from one sample, sequenced in a study of blood T cells in healthy people across ages. A single record per CDR3 protein comes from TCRdb applying MiXCR to the 5' RACE reads. The table has about 640,000 distinct CDR3 sequences, approximately 30% seen once. Sequenced: blood. These receptors were obtained from a woman of 80 years or more in good health. The CDR3 runs from the conserved cysteine through the conserved F or W. D genes are given only for firm matches. Part of the rows lack a size; the others show once, few, many or a class for expanded clones.

13	TRBV12-3/TRBV12-4	TRBJ2-7	many	TRBD1	CASSFTRQGGQYF	TGTGCCAGCAGTTTCACCCGACAGGGCGGACAGTACTTC
14	TRBV11-2	TRBJ2-2	-	-	CASRKDVNTGELFF	TGTGCCAGCAGGAAAGATGTGAACACCGGGGAGCTGTTTTTT
15	TRBV2	TRBJ2-1	few	TRBD2	CARALTSGGTETQFF	TGTGCCAGGGCCCTGACTAGCGGGGGGACGGAGACCCAGTTCTTC
14	TRBV5-1	TRBJ2-7	-	TRBD1	CASSPGQGPNEQYF	TGCGCCAGCAGCCCCGGACAGGGGCCCAACGAGCAGTACTTC
14	TRBV20-1	TRBJ2-1	-	-	CSAREAETYNEQFF	TGCAGTGCTAGAGAGGCGGAGACCTACAATGAGCAGTTCTTC
12	TRBV6-6	TRBJ2-7	many	-	CASSYSGVEQYF	TGTGCCAGCAGTTACTCGGGGGTCGAGCAGTACTTC
15	TRBV7-2	TRBJ1-5	-	TRBD1	CASSSRTGTNQPQHF	TGTGCCAGCAGCTCTCGGACAGGCACCAATCAGCCCCAGCATTTT
14	TRBV20-1	TRBJ1-6	many	-	CSAPTNDYNSPLHF	TGCAGTGCCCCAACGAATGATTATAATTCACCCCTCCACTTT
18	TRBV5-1	TRBJ1-1	-	-	CASSPGILLKVANTEAFF	TGCGCCAGCAGCCCTGGAATATTATTAAAGGTAGCGAACACTGAAGCTTTCTTT
16	TRBV15	TRBJ1-1	few	TRBD1	CATSSRDRGFITEAFF	TGTGCCACCAGCAGCCGGGACAGGGGTTTTATAACTGAAGCTTTCTTT
16	TRBV4-3	TRBJ2-7	many	-	CASSQERVGTYYEQYF	TGCGCCAGCAGCCAAGAAAGGGTAGGGACCTACTACGAGCAGTACTTC
16	TRBV10-3	TRBJ2-1	many	TRBD2	CAISEGIGGAYNEQFF	TGTGCCATCAGTGAGGGGATCGGGGGGGCTTACAATGAGCAGTTCTTC
18	TRBV27	TRBJ1-5	-	-	CASSPRSPDRQGNQPQHF	TGTGCCAGCAGTCCGCGATCTCCGGACCGCCAAGGAAATCAGCCCCAGCATTTT
16	TRBV30	TRBJ1-5	few	TRBD1	CAWSPRTGRSNQPQHF	TGTGCCTGGAGTCCCCGGACAGGGAGGAGCAATCAGCCCCAGCATTTT
13	TRBV2	TRBJ2-3	many	-	CASSGTYTDTQYF	TGTGCCAGCAGCGGGACTTACACAGATACGCAGTATTTT
16	TRBV5-1	TRBJ1-1	many	-	CASSLDPLSLNTEAFF	TGCGCCAGCAGCTTGGACCCGCTAAGTCTGAACACTGAAGCTTTCTTT
15	TRBV5-1	TRBJ2-1	many	TRBD2	CASSSGGGEYNEQFF	TGCGCCAGCAGCTCCGGCGGGGGGGAATACAATGAGCAGTTCTTC
15	TRBV7-8	TRBJ2-3	few	-	CASSLEATRRITQYF	TGTGCCAGCAGCTTAGAGGCTACGAGAAGAATTACGCAGTATTTT
15	TRBV21-1	TRBJ1-5	few	-	CASSKAQGQYQPQHF	TGTGCCAGCAGCAAAGCGCAGGGACAGTATCAGCCCCAGCATTTT
14	TRBV5-1	TRBJ1-2	-	-	CASSSDSPNYGYTF	TGCGCCAGCAGCTCGGACAGCCCAAACTATGGCTACACCTTC
19	TRBV4-1	TRBJ1-5	many	-	CASSQEVPRTANFNQPQHF	TGCGCCAGCAGCCAAGAGGTTCCTCGGACAGCGAATTTCAATCAGCCCCAGCATTTT
15	TRBV6-5	TRBJ2-5	-	-	CASSSEGPVFNEQYF	TGTGCCAGCAGTTCTGAGGGCCCGGTTTTCAATGAGCAGTACTTC
12	TRBV12-3/TRBV12-4	TRBJ2-1	many	-	CASKKEDNEQFF	TGTGCCAGCAAAAAGGAAGACAATGAGCAGTTCTTC
10	TRBV29-1	TRBJ2-5	many	-	CSVLTETQYF	TGCAGCGTCCTAACAGAGACCCAGTACTTC
13	TRBV6-2/TRBV6-3	TRBJ1-2	-	-	CASRYVQLYGYTF	TGTGCCAGCAGGTACGTACAGCTCTATGGCTACACCTTC
13	TRBV30	TRBJ2-3	-	-	CAWSRGSGDTRYF	TGTGCCTGGAGTCGGGGAAGCGGAGATACGCGGTATTTT
14	TRBV9	TRBJ2-1	many	TRBD1	CASSVRQGEGEQFF	TGTGCCAGCAGCGTAAGACAGGGGGAAGGTGAGCAGTTCTTC
12	TRBV6-1	TRBJ1-5	many	-	CASAVGNQPQHF	TGTGCCAGCGCAGTAGGCAATCAGCCCCAGCATTTT
21	TRBV28	TRBJ2-5	few	-	CASSLGVLRFRNREYQETQYF	TGTGCCAGCAGTTTAGGCGTGCTGAGGTTTAGGAACAGAGAGTACCAAGAGACCCAGTACTTC
14	TRBV10-3	TRBJ1-3	-	-	CAISDRVSGNTIYF	TGTGCCATCAGTGACAGGGTCTCTGGAAACACCATATATTTT
17	TRBV6-6	TRBJ1-4	-	TRBD1	CASSFPERTGGLEKLFF	TGTGCCAGCAGTTTCCCCGAACGGACAGGGGGATTGGAAAAACTGTTTTTT
14	TRBV7-8	TRBJ2-4	many	-	CASSPAGTGYIQYF	TGTGCCAGCAGCCCGGCCGGGACGGGCTACATTCAGTACTTC
16	TRBV7-3	TRBJ2-2	few	TRBD1	CASSNPGQGNTGELFF	TGTGCCAGCAGCAACCCGGGACAGGGGAACACCGGGGAGCTGTTTTTT
13	TRBV20-1	TRBJ1-2	-	-	CSARDNGIYGYTF	TGCAGTGCTAGAGACAACGGCATCTATGGCTACACCTTC
18	TRBV7-2	TRBJ2-3	-	TRBD2	CASSLELAGGPSLDTQYF	TGTGCCAGCAGCTTAGAACTAGCGGGGGGGCCGAGTCTAGATACGCAGTATTTT
14	TRBV28	TRBJ2-4	-	TRBD1	CASRSNRGQALQYF	TGTGCCAGCAGGTCGAACCGGGGACAGGCCTTACAGTACTTC
14	TRBV4-3	TRBJ1-1	many	TRBD1	CASSQNRGREKAFF	TGCGCCAGCAGCCAAAACAGGGGGCGGGAGAAAGCTTTCTTT
12	TRBV15	TRBJ2-3	-	-	CATSRVRDTQYF	TGTGCCACCAGCAGAGTCCGAGATACGCAGTATTTT
17	TRBV4-3	TRBJ2-5	many	TRBD2	CASSQGRTSGGVATQYF	TGCGCCAGCAGCCAAGGGAGGACTAGCGGGGGGGTGGCTACCCAGTACTTC
16	TRBV6-2/TRBV6-3	TRBJ2-1	many	TRBD2	CASSPLGRGDHNEQFF	TGTGCCAGCAGTCCCCTCGGGCGGGGGGACCACAATGAGCAGTTCTTC
15	TRBV29-1	TRBJ1-1	-	-	CSVEGSPTGALEAFF	TGCAGCGTTGAAGGGTCACCGACGGGGGCCCTGGAAGCTTTCTTT
15	TRBV20-1	TRBJ2-2	-	-	CSARMPFSSTGELFF	TGCAGTGCTAGAATGCCCTTCTCTAGCACCGGGGAGCTGTTTTTT
15	TRBV29-1	TRBJ2-3	many	-	CSVEREGASSDTQYF	TGCAGCGTTGAAAGGGAGGGGGCGAGTTCAGATACGCAGTATTTT
14	TRBV27	TRBJ2-3	many	-	CASSPGASPDTQYF	TGTGCCAGCAGTCCAGGGGCGAGCCCAGATACGCAGTATTTT
13	TRBV20-1	TRBJ2-1	many	TRBD1	CSAPGQGMNEQFF	TGCAGTGCCCCGGGACAGGGCATGAATGAGCAGTTCTTC